This T cell receptor (beta chain) is from a study of T-cell reconstitution after alpha-beta-depleted transplantation in children. The authors prepared the TCRbeta library with unique molecular identifiers. TCRdb used MiXCR to reprocess the PCR reads, holding one entry per CDR3 protein. The sample lists around 680,000 distinct CDR3 sequences, 15% to 20% occurring once. This CDR3 contains 15 residues. Trimming removed 2 bases from V and 5 bases from J; junction bases left unmatched: 9. Germline CDR1 is SEHNR and CDR2 is FQNEAQ (reference sequence). The sample in question was PBMCs from the stem cell graft donor, obtained from the stem cell graft. The chain uses TRBV7-9 and TRBJ2-7; 7 bases fit TRBD1. The clonotype was recovered from a human donor who donated a stem cell graft to a child with acute myeloid leukemia. This CDR3 is CASSLPDRAQDEQYF. The CDR3 DNA reads TGTGCCAGCAGCTTACCCGACAGGGCCCAGGACGAGCAGTACTTC.